Listed below are T cell receptor beta chains from one sample, sequenced in a study of blood T cell repertoires in COVID-19. Using immunoSEQ multiplex PCR, the repertoire was profiled, and TCRdb retains in-frame clones only, with some absent. This table has around 87,000 clones, 89% appearing once. What was sequenced was peripheral blood. The receptors derive from a man aged 50-59 years with acute or convalescent COVID-19. Each CDR3 is given with its conserved first and last residue. The D gene is left open where the match is weak. Size is stated for part of the rows, as once, few or many counts, or as a class when the clone is expanded.

j_call | clone_size | v_call | d_call | cdr3_nt | cdr3_aa
TRBJ2-1 | - | TRBV7-3 | - | TGTGCCAGCAGCTTAACCCCACTCTACAATGAGCAGTTCTTC | CASSLTPLYNEQFF
TRBJ2-5 | - | TRBV29-1 | - | TGCAGCGGTCGGGTTCACCAGACCCAGTACTTC | CSGRVHQTQYF
TRBJ1-2 | - | TRBV28 | - | TGTGCCACCCACCCCCCAGGCAACTATGGCTACACCTTC | CATHPPGNYGYTF
TRBJ1-2 | - | TRBV24-1 | TRBD1 | TGTGCCACCAGTGTTGGGACAGGGGTGGAAGGCTACACCTTC | CATSVGTGVEGYTF
TRBJ2-5 | - | TRBV5-6 | TRBD1 | TGTGCCAGCAGCAAGAGAGGGACAGGGCAAGAGACCCAGTACTTC | CASSKRGTGQETQYF
TRBJ2-2 | - | TRBV5-1 | - | TGCGCCAGCAGCGAGCAGGGGTACGGGGAGCTGTTTTTT | CASSEQGYGELFF
TRBJ1-5 | few | TRBV10-3 | - | TGTGCCATCAGTGAAGGCCAGGGCGAACAGCCCCAGCATTTT | CAISEGQGEQPQHF
TRBJ1-1 | - | TRBV7-9 | TRBD1 | TGTGCCAGCAGCTCAAGGACAGGAGAGAACACTGAAGCTTTCTTT | CASSSRTGENTEAFF
TRBJ2-7 | - | TRBV4-1 | - | TGCGCCAGCAGCCAAGTACGCGGCTACGAGCAGTACTTC | CASSQVRGYEQYF
TRBJ2-7 | - | TRBV29-1 | TRBD1 | TGCAGCGTACAGACAGGGACCCACGAGCAGTACTTC | CSVQTGTHEQYF
TRBJ1-5 | few | TRBV15 | TRBD1 | TGTGCCACCAGCAGAGAAGGCAGGACAGGGGGCCTCCGCCAGCCCCAGCATTTT | CATSREGRTGGLRQPQHF
TRBJ2-2 | - | TRBV7-2 | - | TGTGCCAGCAGAGAAAAGTCGGGGAGGCTGGGCGGGGAGCTGTTTTTT | CASREKSGRLGGELFF
TRBJ2-3 | - | TRBV7-3 | - | TGTGCCAGCAGCTTAACAAGTGCTTCACTGGATACGCAGTATTTT | CASSLTSASLDTQYF
TRBJ1-1 | - | TRBV27 | - | TGTGCCAGCAGTAAAGGGCGGGGGGACACTGAAGCTTTCTTT | CASSKGRGDTEAFF
TRBJ1-1 | - | TRBV12-3/TRBV12-4 | TRBD1 | TGTGCCAGCAGTTTACAGGGGGCCGCTGAAGCTTTCTTT | CASSLQGAAEAFF
TRBJ1-1 | - | TRBV19 | TRBD1 | TGTGCCAGTGGGGACAGCCGCATGAACACTGAAGCTTTCTTT | CASGDSRMNTEAFF
TRBJ1-5 | - | TRBV28 | TRBD1 | TGTGCCAGCAGCGACAGGGCCCGGCAGCCCCAGCATTTT | CASSDRARQPQHF
TRBJ2-7 | - | TRBV16 | - | TGTGCCAGCAGCCAATCCTGGACTGGAGAGGGCGAGCAGTACTTC | CASSQSWTGEGEQYF
TRBJ2-3 | - | TRBV10-3 | TRBD2 | TGTGCCATCAAAGGACTAGCGGGGGGGCTAGAGACAGATACGCAGTATTTT | CAIKGLAGGLETDTQYF
TRBJ2-7 | few | TRBV5-1 | - | TGCGCCAGCACTGACAGACACGAATCCTACGAGCAGTACTTC | CASTDRHESYEQYF
TRBJ1-5 | - | TRBV10-3 | - | TGTGCCATCAGTGAGGTCCAGGGCAATCAGCCCCAGCATTTT | CAISEVQGNQPQHF
TRBJ2-1 | few | TRBV7-6 | TRBD2 | TGTGCCAGCAGCTTAGGTCCGGGGGGATCTAGCGGGAGGCCCATCGGGTTCTTC | CASSLGPGGSSGRPIGFF
TRBJ1-5 | - | TRBV7-2 | TRBD1 | TGTGCCAGCAGCACGGGACAGACGGGCAATCAGCCCCAGCATTTT | CASSTGQTGNQPQHF
TRBJ1-1 | - | TRBV15 | - | TGTGCCACCAGCAGAGATCTAGGGGGGGACACTGAAGCTTTCTTT | CATSRDLGGDTEAFF
TRBJ1-5 | - | TRBV3-1/TRBV3-2 | - | TGTGCCAGCAGCCAGGGGGCGATCGGCAATCAGCCCCAGCATTTT | CASSQGAIGNQPQHF
TRBJ1-2 | few | TRBV5-5 | TRBD1 | TGTGCCAGCAGCTTCGCCGACAGGGTTGGCTACACCTTC | CASSFADRVGYTF
TRBJ1-6 | - | TRBV6-1 | TRBD1 | TGTGCCACCCTTGGACAGGGATCATCACCCCTCCACTTT | CATLGQGSSPLHF
TRBJ1-5 | - | TRBV2 | - | TGTGCCAGCAGTTACAGGGTAAAGGATCAGCCCCAGCATTTT | CASSYRVKDQPQHF
TRBJ2-1 | - | TRBV5-4 | - | TGTGCCAGCAGCTTGGGATCGGGGAATGAGCAGTTCTTC | CASSLGSGNEQFF
TRBJ1-1 | - | TRBV5-1 | - | TGCGCCAGCAGCTTTACAGGGCTGAACACTGAAGCTTTCTTT | CASSFTGLNTEAFF
TRBJ1-2 | - | TRBV9 | - | TGTGCCAGCAGCGTTGATTCCGGGGGGCAGCACGGCTACACCTTC | CASSVDSGGQHGYTF
TRBJ2-2 | - | TRBV6-2/TRBV6-3 | - | TGTGCCAGCAGTTTGAATAGGGGAACCGGGGAGCTGTTTTTT | CASSLNRGTGELFF
TRBJ2-7 | - | TRBV5-6 | - | TGTGCCAGCAGCGGGTCTACAGGGTTCTCCTACGAGCAGTACTTC | CASSGSTGFSYEQYF
TRBJ1-5 | - | TRBV6-5 | - | TGTGCCAGCATTCCCTCAGTGAATAGCAATCAGCCCCAGCATTTT | CASIPSVNSNQPQHF
TRBJ1-2 | - | TRBV5-4 | - | TGTGCCAGCAGTCCCGACCCTAACCGGGGTGGCTACACCTTC | CASSPDPNRGGYTF
TRBJ1-2 | - | TRBV30 | TRBD1 | TGTGCCTTCCAGACAGGGGGGTATGGCTACACCTTC | CAFQTGGYGYTF
TRBJ1-4 | - | TRBV30 | - | TGTGCCTGGAGGGGCGGGGCCGAAAAACTGTTTTTT | CAWRGGAEKLFF
TRBJ2-1 | - | TRBV9 | TRBD2 | TGTGCCAGCAGCCCGCAGCGGGGGGGCCCCAATGAGCAGTTCTTC | CASSPQRGGPNEQFF
TRBJ1-1 | - | TRBV25-1 | TRBD1 | TGTGCCAGCAGAGGACAGGGGGCGGGTGAAGCTTTCTTT | CASRGQGAGEAFF
TRBJ1-4 | - | TRBV4-1 | TRBD1 | TGCGCCAGCAGCCATTCATGGACAGGGGTGCGAGAAAAACTGTTTTTT | CASSHSWTGVREKLFF
TRBJ2-3 | - | TRBV19 | - | TGTGCCAGTAGAAAGTCAGGGGCGGATACGCAGTATTTT | CASRKSGADTQYF
TRBJ1-5 | - | TRBV3-1/TRBV3-2 | TRBD1 | TGTGCCAGCAGACAGGGGCAAAGTGACAGTCAGCCCCAGCATTTT | CASRQGQSDSQPQHF
TRBJ1-5 | - | TRBV3-1/TRBV3-2 | TRBD1 | TGTGCCAGCAGCCCCGGGACAGGAGCCGCTCAGCCCCAGCATTTT | CASSPGTGAAQPQHF
TRBJ1-4 | once | TRBV3-1/TRBV3-2 | - | TGTGCCAGCAGCCAAGGGCCCAGAGGGCATGAAAAACTGTTTTTT | CASSQGPRGHEKLFF
TRBJ1-2 | - | TRBV5-6 | - | TGTGCCAGCAGCTTGGTAGGACAGAACTATGGCTACACCTTC | CASSLVGQNYGYTF
TRBJ1-2 | - | TRBV7-8 | - | TGTGCCAGCAGCTTACAATCAAACTATGGCTACACCTTC | CASSLQSNYGYTF
TRBJ1-5 | - | TRBV28 | - | TGTGCCGCGATAAGGAGGGCTGGGAGCAATCAGCCCCAGCATTTT | CAAIRRAGSNQPQHF
TRBJ1-4 | - | TRBV7-2 | - | TGTGCCAGCAGCTTCGGACTGCCCGGTCGTGAAAAACTGTTTTTT | CASSFGLPGREKLFF
TRBJ1-2 | - | TRBV30 | - | TGTGCCTGGCGGCCAGGAATTAACTATGGCTACACCTTC | CAWRPGINYGYTF
TRBJ1-3 | - | TRBV6-5 | - | TGTGCCAGCAGTTACGCCGGGTCCGGAAACACCATATATTTT | CASSYAGSGNTIYF
TRBJ2-5 | - | TRBV3-1/TRBV3-2 | - | TGTGCCAGCAGCCGAAATACGGGGTCCGGCGGTTGGCAAGAGACCCAGTACTTC | CASSRNTGSGGWQETQYF
TRBJ1-4 | - | TRBV6-1 | TRBD1 | TGTGCCAGCAGTGACAGGGGGCATAATAATGAAAAACTGTTTTTT | CASSDRGHNNEKLFF